This passage covers 23 T cell receptor beta chains from one sample sequenced in a study of blood T cell repertoires in COVID-19. Sequencing used immunoSEQ multiplex PCR; TCRdb keeps in-frame clones, though not all of them. The sample includes approximately 200,000 clones, about 86% seen only once; the top ten take 3% to 3.5%. Sample: peripheral blood. The receptors were sampled from a woman in her 30s who had recovered from COVID-19.

The chain employs TRBV6-5 and TRBJ1-2; a weak D match, TRBD1 (6 bases). From germline, CDR1 is MNHEY and CDR2 SVGAGI. CDR3 length: 13 amino acids. Trimming stripped 10 bases from V and 2 bases from J, with 14 bases between. CDR3 protein: CAIWGGLNYGYTF. In DNA form, the CDR3 reads TGTGCCATCTGGGGGGGCCTCAACTATGGCTACACCTTC.

The chain combines TRBV6-5 with TRBJ2-3; 7 bases fit TRBD2. The CDR3 is 14 amino acids. V shed 7 bases, J shed 1 base, and the junction held 5 bases outside the gene matches. The germline V gene encodes CDR1 MNHEY and CDR2 SVGAGI. CDR3 amino acids: CASTSLAGTDTQYF. The CDR3 region has the DNA TGTGCCAGCACATCCCTAGCGGGCACAGATACGCAGTATTTT.

With regard to this clone: A junction boundary mismatches the germline segment, possibly from a read error. This chain links TRBV28 with TRBJ2-7; D possibly corresponds to TRBD1 (6 bases). Germline-derived CDR1 and CDR2 are MDHEN and SYDVKM. This CDR3 contains 16 residues. CDR3: CASSTHSAGTPYAQYF. The CDR3 nucleotides are TGTGCCAGCAGCACTCACTCTGCCGGGACACCTTACGCGCAGTACTTC.

V is TRBV28 and J is TRBJ2-5; a weak D match, TRBD1 (5 bases). V was pared by 5 bases and J by 7 bases, with 17 bases between. This CDR3 contains 14 residues. The germline V gene has CDR1 MDHEN and CDR2 SYDVKM. The CDR3 region is CASSPADSLGTQYF. The CDR3 nucleotides are TGTGCCAGCAGTCCCGCAGACAGTTTGGGGACCCAGTACTTC.

This chain connects TRBV4-2 to TRBJ2-1; 8 bases map to TRBD2. The CDR3 loop spans 16 amino acids. V was pared by 4 bases and J by 6 bases, with 11 bases of the junction left unmatched. The germline V gene has CDR1 LGHNA and CDR2 YNFKEQ. The CDR3 bases are TGTGCCAGCAGCCCTGCGGGAGGAGGCGGAATCAATGAGCAGTTCTTC. As protein: CASSPAGGGGINEQFF.

This clone was seen a single time. The CDR3 DNA sequence: TGTGCCAGCAGCCAAGTCTCGGCTAGTTACCTCTACGAGCAGTACTTC. This translates into CASSQVSASYLYEQYF. V is TRBV3-1 (or the pseudogene TRBV3-2) and J is TRBJ2-7; D is unresolved. The CDR3 runs 16 residues. Germline V gene sequence: CDR1 LGHDT, CDR2 YNNKEL (reference sequence). Trimming stripped 1 base from V and 3 bases from J, with 16 bases between.

The genes are TRBV3-1 (or the pseudogene TRBV3-2) and TRBJ2-3; D is uncertain. Per the germline V gene, CDR1 is LGHDT and CDR2 is YNNKEL (reference sequence). Trimming took off 2 bases at V and 5 bases at J, with 8 bases between the two ends. This CDR3 is built from 13 residues. CDR3 region: CASSQFIQDTQYF. For the CDR3, the DNA is TGTGCCAGCAGCCAATTCATTCAAGATACGCAGTATTTT.

The chain carries TRBV21-1 and TRBJ2-2; the table's D call, TRBD1, has no DNA check behind it. TRBV21-1 is an annotated pseudogene. The CDR3 loop spans 20 amino acids. The CDR3 DNA reads as TGTGCCAGCCCCACCCCATCCAAAGGTCAGGGGTCAAGGAACACCGGGGAGCTGTTTTTT. It encodes CASPTPSKGQGSRNTGELFF.

The table lists this clone with a few counts. The CDR3 DNA is TGTGCCAGCAGCCCAGGGACAGGGAACCAGCCCCAGCATTTT. As protein: CASSPGTGNQPQHF. The chain combines TRBV7-9 with TRBJ1-5, with 9 bases lining up with TRBD1. V trimming: 5 bases; J trimming: 7 bases; junction bases outside the gene matches: 6. Germline V gives CDR1 SEHNR, CDR2 FQNEAQ (reference sequence). The CDR3 consists of 14 residues.

This chain links TRBV18 with TRBJ1-2; D gene ambiguous. V was pared by 1 base and J by 0 bases, with 9 bases between. This CDR3 region has 15 residues. CDR1 is KGHSH and CDR2 is LQKENI in the germline V gene. In nucleotides, the CDR3 is TGTGCCAGCTCACCACTGTCAGGTTCTAACTATGGCTACACCTTC. Translating it yields CASSPLSGSNYGYTF.

This clone appeared a few times. The chain carries TRBV4-1 and TRBJ1-4; 7 bases map to TRBD1. V lost 0 bases, J lost 4 bases, and 8 bases stayed unmatched. This CDR3 is 17 amino acids long. Per germline, CDR1 MGHRA and CDR2 YSYEKL. CDR3 DNA: TGCGCCAGCAGCCAAGATCCGAGGACAGGAGTTAATGAAAAACTGTTTTTT. Amino acids: CASSQDPRTGVNEKLFF.

This clone was found a few times. The chain combines TRBV6-5 with TRBJ1-2; 7 positions agree with TRBD1. The germline V gene encodes CDR1 MNHEY and CDR2 SVGAGI. V was pared by 7 bases and J by 11 bases, with 10 bases of the junction left unmatched. The CDR3 is 12 amino acids. The CDR3 reads CASKTGMRQYTF. CDR3 bases: TGTGCCAGCAAGACAGGGATGAGACAATACACCTTC.

This clone was seen more than once but under ten times. The CDR3 DNA reads as TGTGCCAGTAGTATAACCAGGGTAGGTGAGCAGTTCTTC. This codes for CASSITRVGEQFF. The rearrangement links TRBV19 to TRBJ2-1; TRBD1 is a possible D gene (5 bases). Between the trimmed V and J ends, which lost 2 bases and 9 bases, there was a span of 11 bases. The V gene's germline CDR1 is LNHDA and CDR2 SQIVND (reference sequence). The CDR3 loop spans 13 amino acids.

The chain joins TRBV3-1 (or the pseudogene TRBV3-2) to TRBJ2-1, with D possibly being TRBD1 (5 bases). Per germline, CDR1 LGHDT and CDR2 YNNKEL (reference sequence). The V gene lost 3 bases and the J gene lost 8 bases, with 11 bases spanning the gap. The CDR3 runs to 13 residues. CDR3 in amino acids: CASSQKDSDEQFF. CDR3 nucleotides: TGTGCCAGCAGCCAGAAAGACAGCGATGAGCAGTTCTTC.

The chain joins TRBV5-1 to TRBJ1-2; D is ambiguous. The germline V and J ends were trimmed by 4 bases and 2 bases, with 3 bases remaining between them. CDR1 is SGHRS and CDR2 is YFSETQ in the germline V gene. The CDR3 sequence is 11 residues long. DNA for the CDR3: TGCGCCAGCAGCGAGAACTATGGCTACACCTTC. Translating it yields CASSENYGYTF. Combining the CDR3 with reference TRBV5-1 and TRBJ1-2 gives the whole variable domain KAGVTQTPRYLIKTRGQQVTLSCSPISGHRSVSWYQQTPGQGLQFLFEYFSETQRNKGNFPGRFSGRQFSNSRSEMNVSTLELGDSALYLCASSENYGYTFGSGTRLTVV.

In nucleotides, the CDR3 is TGCGCCAGCAGTTCTTATACCTACGAGCAGTACTTC. Encoded protein: CASSSYTYEQYF. J is TRBJ2-7 and V is TRBV10-1; D call uncertain. This CDR3 has 12 residues. The germline gives CDR1 WNHNN, CDR2 SYGVQD (reference sequence). The V and J ends lost 5 bases and 2 bases respectively, with 7 bases between them.

This chain links TRBV27 with TRBJ2-7; 10 bases align to TRBD1. Germline V CDR1 and CDR2: MNHEY, SMNVEV (reference sequence). V shed 4 bases, J shed 4 bases, and the junction held 4 bases outside the gene matches. This CDR3 region has 14 residues. The CDR3 nucleotides are TGTGCCAGCAGTTACGGACAGGGGGTTTACGAGCAGTACTTC. It encodes CASSYGQGVYEQYF.

This clone has only one observation. The chain couples TRBV10-2 to TRBJ1-6; possibly TRBD1 for D (5 bases). Germline V CDR1 and CDR2: WSHSY, SAAADI. CDR3 length: 14 residues. Trimming removed 4 bases from V and 8 bases from J, with 12 bases in between. CDR3 region: CASSASGEDSPLHF. DNA of the CDR3: TGCGCCAGCAGTGCCTCGGGGGAGGATTCACCCCTCCACTTT.

V is TRBV4-1 and J is TRBJ1-2, with TRBD1 matching 8 bases. The CDR3 is made up of 15 amino acids. V was pared by 1 base and J by 6 bases, with 7 bases of the junction left unmatched. Germline V gene data show CDR1 as MGHRA and CDR2 as YSYEKL. This chain's CDR3 is CASSQVQGEADGYTF. CDR3 nucleotide sequence: TGCGCCAGCAGCCAAGTACAGGGGGAAGCTGATGGCTACACCTTC.

The CDR3 DNA is TGTGCCAGCAGCATACAGGGGGCCCAAACCCATGGCTACACCTTC. Protein: CASSIQGAQTHGYTF. The chain carries TRBV7-3 and TRBJ1-2, with 9 bases lining up with TRBD1. Germline loops: CDR1 SGHTA, CDR2 FQGTGA. The CDR3 runs to 15 residues. Trimming took 5 bases from V and 6 from J; bases not matched to a gene: 10.

The gene calls are TRBV5-6 and TRBJ1-6; 8 positions agree with TRBD1. Germline V gene lookup returns CDR1 SGHDT and CDR2 YYEEEE. After removal of 2 bases from V and 8 bases from J, the junction contained 6 bases not matched to a gene. This CDR3 has 15 residues. The CDR3 nucleotides read TGTGCCAGCAGCTTCGAAGGACAGGGCCATTCACCCCTCCACTTT. As protein: CASSFEGQGHSPLHF.

This sequence joins TRBV19 and TRBJ1-5, with TRBD1 matching over 9 bases. The V gene end was trimmed by 7 bases and the J gene end by 7 bases; junction bases not matched to a gene: 11. Germline CDR1 LNHDA, CDR2 SQIVND (reference sequence). CDR3 length: 15 residues. DNA for the CDR3: TGTGCCAGTACCTCCCGGGACAGGGTCGGGCAGCCCCAGCATTTT. This sequence encodes CASTSRDRVGQPQHF.

The rearrangement joins TRBV12-3 or TRBV12-4 to TRBJ2-3; no clear D gene. The CDR3 contains 12 residues. V shed 1 base and J shed 8 bases, with 7 bases lying between them. CDR3 protein: CASSLGPGTQYF. Written as DNA, the CDR3 is TGTGCCAGCAGTTTAGGCCCGGGTACGCAGTATTTT.